This TCR beta chain was documented in a study of T cell changes during pregnancy in multiple sclerosis. Libraries were prepared by immunoSEQ multiplex PCR; TCRdb keeps only in-frame clonotypes and omits some of them. This table has about 57,000 clones, more than 85% appearing once. Germline V gene lookup returns CDR1 MNHNS and CDR2 SASEGT. Trimming stripped 5 bases from V and 8 bases from J, with 12 bases between. The CDR3 totals 12 residues. The TCR sequence derives from a female donor in good health, enrolled as a control in a pregnancy study. The chain is built from TRBV6-1 and TRBJ1-1, with D possibly matching TRBD1 (5 bases). Source: peripheral blood, taken after pregnancy. The CDR3 DNA reads TGTGCCAGCAGTTTTGGGACTGGGGAAGCTTTCTTT. Its protein product is CASSFGTGEAFF.